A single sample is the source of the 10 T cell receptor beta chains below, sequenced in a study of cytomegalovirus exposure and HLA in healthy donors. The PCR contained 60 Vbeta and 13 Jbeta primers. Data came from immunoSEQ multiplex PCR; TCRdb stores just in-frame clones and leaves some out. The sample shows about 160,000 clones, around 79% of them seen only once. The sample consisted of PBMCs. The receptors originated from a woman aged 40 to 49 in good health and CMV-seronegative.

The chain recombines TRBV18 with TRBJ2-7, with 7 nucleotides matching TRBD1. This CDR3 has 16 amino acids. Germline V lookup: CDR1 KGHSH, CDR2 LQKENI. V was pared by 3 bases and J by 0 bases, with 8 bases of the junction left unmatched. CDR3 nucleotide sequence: TGTGCCAGCTCACCCCCTCTGGGACAGAGCTCCTACGAGCAGTACTTC. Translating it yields CASSPPLGQSSYEQYF.

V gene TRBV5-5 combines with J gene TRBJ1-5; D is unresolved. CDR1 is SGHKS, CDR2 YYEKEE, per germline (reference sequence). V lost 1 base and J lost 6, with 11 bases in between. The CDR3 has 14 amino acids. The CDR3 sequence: CASSLKRVGQPQHF. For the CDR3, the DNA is TGTGCCAGCAGCTTGAAGCGTGTGGGTCAGCCCCAGCATTTT.

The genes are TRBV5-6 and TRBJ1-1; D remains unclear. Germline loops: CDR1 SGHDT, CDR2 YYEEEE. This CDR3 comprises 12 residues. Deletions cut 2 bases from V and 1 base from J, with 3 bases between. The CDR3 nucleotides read TGTGCCAGCAGCTTCAGGAACACTGAAGCTTTCTTT. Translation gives CASSFRNTEAFF.

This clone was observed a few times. CDR3: CASSSPRVKPEAGANVLTF. The CDR3 nucleotides are TGTGCCAGCAGCTCCCCTCGGGTCAAGCCAGAGGCTGGGGCCAACGTCCTGACTTTC. The chain joins TRBV11-2 to TRBJ2-6; no reliable D call. V lost 4 bases, J lost 2 bases, and 21 bases lay in between. Germline CDR1 and CDR2: SGHAT and FQNNGV. The CDR3 loop spans 19 amino acids.

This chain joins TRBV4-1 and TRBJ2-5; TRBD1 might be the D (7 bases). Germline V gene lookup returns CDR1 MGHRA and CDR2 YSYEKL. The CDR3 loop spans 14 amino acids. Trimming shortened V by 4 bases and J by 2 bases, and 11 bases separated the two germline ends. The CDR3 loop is CASSPGDRQETQYF. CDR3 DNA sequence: TGCGCCAGCAGCCCGGGGGACAGACAAGAGACCCAGTACTTC.

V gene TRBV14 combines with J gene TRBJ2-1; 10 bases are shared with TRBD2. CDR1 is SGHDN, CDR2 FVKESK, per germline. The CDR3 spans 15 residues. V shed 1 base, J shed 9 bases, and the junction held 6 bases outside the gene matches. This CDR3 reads CASSQVSGGAGEQFF. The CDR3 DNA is TGTGCCAGCAGCCAAGTCAGCGGGGGGGCCGGTGAGCAGTTCTTC.

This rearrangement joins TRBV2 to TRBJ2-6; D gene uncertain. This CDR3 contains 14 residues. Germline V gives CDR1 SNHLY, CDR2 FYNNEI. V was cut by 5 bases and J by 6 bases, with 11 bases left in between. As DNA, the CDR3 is TGTGCCAGCAGTCGCCGCTTAGAGGCCAACGTCCTGACTTTC. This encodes CASSRRLEANVLTF. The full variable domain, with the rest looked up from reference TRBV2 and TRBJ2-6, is EPEVTQTPSHQVTQMGQEVILRCVPISNHLYFYWYRQILGQKVEFLVSFYNNEISEKSEIFDDQFSVERPDGSNFTLKIRSTKLEDSAMYFCASSRRLEANVLTFGAGSRLTVL.

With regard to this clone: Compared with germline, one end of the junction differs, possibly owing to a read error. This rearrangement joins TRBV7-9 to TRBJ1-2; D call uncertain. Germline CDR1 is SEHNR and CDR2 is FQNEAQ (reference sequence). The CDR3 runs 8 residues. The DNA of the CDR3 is TGTTCCAGCAGCGGGGAGGCCTTC. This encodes CSSSGEAF.

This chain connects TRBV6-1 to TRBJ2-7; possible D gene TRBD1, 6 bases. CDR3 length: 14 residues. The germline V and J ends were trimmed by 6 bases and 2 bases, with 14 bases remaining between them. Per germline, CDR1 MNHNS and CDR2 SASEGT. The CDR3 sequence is CASSLTPGAYEQYF. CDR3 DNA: TGTGCCAGCAGCCTAACTCCAGGGGCCTACGAGCAGTACTTC.

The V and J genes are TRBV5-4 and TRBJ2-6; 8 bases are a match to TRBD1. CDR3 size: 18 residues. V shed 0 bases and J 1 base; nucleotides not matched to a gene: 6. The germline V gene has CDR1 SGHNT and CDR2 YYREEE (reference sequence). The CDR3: CASSLAGTGASGANVLTF. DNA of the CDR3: TGTGCCAGCAGCTTGGCAGGGACAGGTGCTTCTGGGGCCAACGTCCTGACTTTC.